Following are 9 T cell receptor beta chains from one sample sequenced in a study of cytomegalovirus exposure and HLA in healthy donors. Primers: 60 Vbeta forward and 13 Jbeta reverse. Only in-frame clones appear in the TCRdb table, and some are missing; sequencing was by immunoSEQ multiplex PCR. Counted here are 150,000 to 200,000 clones, around 80% occurring once; the ten biggest clones make up about 1.7%. Sequencing input: PBMCs. Every receptor here comes from a man aged 18 to 30 in good health and CMV-seronegative.

V is TRBV4-3 and J is TRBJ1-3; D remains ambiguous. CDR3 length: 13 residues. Per the germline V gene, CDR1 is LGHNA and CDR2 is YSLEER. Between the trimmed V and J ends, which lost 7 bases and 0 bases, there was a span of 7 bases. In DNA form, the CDR3 reads TGCGCCAGCACCCCCAGCTCTGGAAACACCATATATTTT. This translates into CASTPSSGNTIYF.

The chain combines TRBV9 with TRBJ2-7; TRBD1 matches at 8 bases. The CDR3 totals 13 residues. CDR1 is SGDLS, CDR2 YYNGEE, per germline. Unmatched junction bases numbered 7, after V lost 0 bases and J lost 11 bases. CDR3 residues: CASSVEAGGAEYF. The CDR3, as DNA: TGTGCCAGCAGCGTAGAGGCAGGGGGCGCGGAGTACTTC.

The rearrangement links TRBV28 to TRBJ2-7; D is uncertain. The CDR3 extends over 11 amino acids. Per germline, CDR1 MDHEN and CDR2 SYDVKM. V shed 5 bases and J shed 4 bases, with 6 bases lying between them. Here the CDR3 DNA reads TGTGCCAGCAGTCCTATGTACGAGCAGTACTTC. Protein sequence: CASSPMYEQYF.

This clone was observed a single time. The rearrangement uses TRBV5-1 and TRBJ2-7, with TRBD2 matching 13 bases. V gave up 4 bases and J gave up 5 bases; unmatched junction bases: 9. In germline, CDR1 is SGHRS, CDR2 YFSETQ. The CDR3 extends over 16 amino acids. The CDR3 sequence: CASSPSGLAGVNEQYF. The CDR3 DNA is TGCGCCAGCAGCCCTAGCGGACTAGCGGGAGTCAACGAGCAGTACTTC.

This clone was seen only once. This chain connects TRBV27 to TRBJ1-2, with 9 bases identical to TRBD1. The CDR3 has 13 amino acids. CDR1 and CDR2 (germline): MNHEY, SMNVEV (reference sequence). The V gene end was trimmed by 10 bases and the J gene end by 7 bases; junction bases not matched to a gene: 10. The DNA of the CDR3 is TGTGCCACCACAGGACAGGGGCTCGCTGGCTACACCTTC. Its translation: CATTGQGLAGYTF.

The J gene is TRBJ1-3, the V gene TRBV27; D perhaps matches TRBD1 (6 bases). CDR1 is MNHEY, CDR2 SMNVEV, per germline (reference sequence). The CDR3 length is 15 residues. The V gene lost 6 bases and the J gene lost 0 bases, with 12 bases spanning the gap. CDR3 loop: CASSPDRVSGNTIYF. CDR3 sequence (DNA): TGTGCCAGCAGCCCGGACAGAGTCTCTGGAAACACCATATATTTT.

The chain couples TRBV13 to TRBJ1-6; no firm D call. Trimming pared 6 bases from V and 0 bases from J, leaving 6 bases between. This CDR3 spans 14 amino acids. CDR1 PRHDT and CDR2 FYEKMQ come from the germline V gene (reference sequence). The CDR3 sequence: CASRLGSYNSPLHF. Written as DNA, the CDR3 is TGTGCCAGCAGACTCGGCTCCTATAATTCACCCCTCCACTTT.

This chain joins TRBV6-1 and TRBJ2-3; D is perhaps TRBD1 (6 bases). Germline loops: CDR1 MNHNS, CDR2 SASEGT. Trimming left V 7 bases short and J 2 bases short, with 13 bases between. The CDR3 contains 14 residues. CDR3 sequence: CASTTGTLTDTQYF. DNA of the CDR3: TGTGCCAGCACCACAGGGACACTCACAGATACGCAGTATTTT.

The rearrangement uses TRBV5-5 and TRBJ2-5; no clear D. The DNA end is more similar to TRBJ2-7, so the J call may be wrong. Germline CDR1 is SGHKS and CDR2 is YYEKEE (reference sequence). The CDR3 totals 13 residues. CDR3 sequence (DNA): TGTGCCAGCAGCTTGGGAGAAATCTACGAGCAGTACTTC. The encoded protein is CASSLGEIYEQYF.